The T cell receptor beta chain described here comes from a study of cytotoxic CD8 clonotypes in ibrutinib-treated CLL. Study in general: Across the patients, 11 were relapsed/refractory, 15 treatment-naive and 17 to 18 IGHV unmutated. Study results and limitations: Baseline-level clonality went beyond age-matched healthy donors and moved in step with circulating CD8+ T-cell counts.

Notes on this clone: Its antigen is undetermined.

Libraries were prepared by immunoSEQ multiplex PCR; TCRdb keeps only in-frame clonotypes and omits some of them. Here the sample spans about 300,000 clones, 76% being singletons. The sequence came from a human donor with chronic lymphocytic leukemia. The material sequenced was PBMCs, taken at disease progression, from a patient treated with ibrutinib.

The CDR3 DNA sequence: TGTGCCAGCAGCTTAGGTGAGGGTGTTGAAGCTTTCTTT. This codes for CASSLGEGVEAFF. The V gene is TRBV7-6, the J gene TRBJ1-1, with unresolved D. V was shortened by 1 base and J by 7 bases, with 10 bases between the two germline ends. Germline CDR1 is SGHVS and CDR2 is FNYEAQ. The CDR3 totals 13 residues.